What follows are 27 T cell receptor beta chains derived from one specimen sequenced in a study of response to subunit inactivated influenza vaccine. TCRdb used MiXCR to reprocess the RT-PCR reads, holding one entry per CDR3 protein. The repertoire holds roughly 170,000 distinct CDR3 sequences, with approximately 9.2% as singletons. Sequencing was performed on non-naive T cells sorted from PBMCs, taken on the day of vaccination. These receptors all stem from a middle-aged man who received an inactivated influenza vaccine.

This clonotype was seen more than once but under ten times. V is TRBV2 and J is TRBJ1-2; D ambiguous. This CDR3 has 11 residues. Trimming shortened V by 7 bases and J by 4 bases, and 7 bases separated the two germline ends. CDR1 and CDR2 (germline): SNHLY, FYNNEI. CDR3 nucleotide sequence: TGTGCCAGCATGGGAGGCTATGGCTACACCTTC. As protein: CASMGGYGYTF.

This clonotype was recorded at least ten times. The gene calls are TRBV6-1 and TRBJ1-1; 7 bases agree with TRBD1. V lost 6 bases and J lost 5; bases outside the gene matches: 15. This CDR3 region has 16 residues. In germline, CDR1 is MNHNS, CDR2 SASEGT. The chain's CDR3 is CASRIDTGAGKTEAFF. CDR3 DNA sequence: TGTGCCAGCAGGATAGATACAGGGGCAGGAAAGACTGAAGCTTTCTTT.

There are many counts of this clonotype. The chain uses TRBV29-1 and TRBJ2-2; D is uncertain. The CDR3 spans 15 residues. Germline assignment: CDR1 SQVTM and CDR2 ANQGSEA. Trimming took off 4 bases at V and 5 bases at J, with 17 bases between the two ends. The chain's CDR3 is CSVVLGARTTGELFF. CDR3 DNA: TGCAGCGTTGTCCTCGGCGCTAGAACGACCGGGGAGCTGTTTTTT.

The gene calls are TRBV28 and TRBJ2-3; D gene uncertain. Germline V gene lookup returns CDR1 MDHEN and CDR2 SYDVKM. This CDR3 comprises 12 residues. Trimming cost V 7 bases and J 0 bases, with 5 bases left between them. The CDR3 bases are TGTGCCAGCAAAGTGAGCACAGATACGCAGTATTTT. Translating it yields CASKVSTDTQYF.

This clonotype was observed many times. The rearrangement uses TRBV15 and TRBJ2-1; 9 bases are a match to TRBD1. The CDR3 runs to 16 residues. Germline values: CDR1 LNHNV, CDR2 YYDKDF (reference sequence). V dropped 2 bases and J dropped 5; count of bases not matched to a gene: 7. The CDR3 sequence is CATSRPRTGVNNEQFF. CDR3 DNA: TGTGCCACCAGCAGACCTCGGACAGGGGTAAACAATGAGCAGTTCTTC.

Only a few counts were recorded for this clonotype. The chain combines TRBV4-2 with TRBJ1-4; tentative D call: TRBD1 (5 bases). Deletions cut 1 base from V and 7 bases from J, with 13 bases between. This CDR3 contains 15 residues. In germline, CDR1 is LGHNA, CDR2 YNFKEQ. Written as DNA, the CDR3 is TGTGCCAGCAGCCAAGGGGACTCGGTCGGTGAAAAACTGTTTTTT. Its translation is CASSQGDSVGEKLFF.

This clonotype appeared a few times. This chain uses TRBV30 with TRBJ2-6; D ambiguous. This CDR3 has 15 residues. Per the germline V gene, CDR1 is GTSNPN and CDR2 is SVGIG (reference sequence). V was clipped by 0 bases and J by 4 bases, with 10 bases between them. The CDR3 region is CAWSVDVGGANVLTF. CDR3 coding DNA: TGTGCCTGGAGTGTAGACGTAGGAGGGGCCAACGTCCTGACTTTC.

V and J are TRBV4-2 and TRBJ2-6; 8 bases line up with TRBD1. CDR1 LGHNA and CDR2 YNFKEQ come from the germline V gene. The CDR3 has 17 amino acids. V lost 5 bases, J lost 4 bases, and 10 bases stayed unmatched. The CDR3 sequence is CASSSGQGTGGANVLTF. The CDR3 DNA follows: TGTGCCAGCAGCTCCGGACAGGGCACTGGCGGGGCCAACGTCCTGACTTTC.

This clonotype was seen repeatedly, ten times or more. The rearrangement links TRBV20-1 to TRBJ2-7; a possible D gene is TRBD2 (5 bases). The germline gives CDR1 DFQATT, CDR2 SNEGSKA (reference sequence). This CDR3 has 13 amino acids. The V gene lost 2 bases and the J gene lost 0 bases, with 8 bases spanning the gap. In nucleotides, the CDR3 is TGCAGTGCTAGAACCGGGAACTCCTACGAGCAGTACTTC. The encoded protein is CSARTGNSYEQYF.

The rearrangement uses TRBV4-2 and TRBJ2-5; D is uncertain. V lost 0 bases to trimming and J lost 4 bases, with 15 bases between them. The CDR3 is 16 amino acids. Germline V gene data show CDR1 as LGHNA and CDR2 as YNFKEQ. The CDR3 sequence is CASSQDLDNWGETQYF. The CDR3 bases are TGTGCCAGCAGCCAAGACCTCGACAACTGGGGAGAGACCCAGTACTTC.

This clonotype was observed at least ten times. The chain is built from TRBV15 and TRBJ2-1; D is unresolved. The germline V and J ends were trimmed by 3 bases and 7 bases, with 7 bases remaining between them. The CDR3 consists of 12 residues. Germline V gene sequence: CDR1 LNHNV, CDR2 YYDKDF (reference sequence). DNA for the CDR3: TGTGCCACCAGCAGTCTGGGGAATGAGCAGTTCTTC. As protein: CATSSLGNEQFF.

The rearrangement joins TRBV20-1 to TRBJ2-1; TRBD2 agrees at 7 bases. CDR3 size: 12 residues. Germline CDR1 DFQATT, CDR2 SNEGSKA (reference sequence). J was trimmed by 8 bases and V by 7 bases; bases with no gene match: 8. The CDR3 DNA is TGCAGTGGGAAGAGGGGAGGGGATGAGCAGTTCTTC. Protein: CSGKRGGDEQFF.

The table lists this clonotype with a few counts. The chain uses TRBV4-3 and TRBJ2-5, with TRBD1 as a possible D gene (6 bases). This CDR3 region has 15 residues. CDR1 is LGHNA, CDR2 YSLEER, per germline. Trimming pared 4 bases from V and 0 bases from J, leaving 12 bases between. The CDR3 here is CASSLRDTHQETQYF. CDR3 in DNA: TGCGCCAGCAGCCTGAGGGACACACACCAAGAGACCCAGTACTTC.

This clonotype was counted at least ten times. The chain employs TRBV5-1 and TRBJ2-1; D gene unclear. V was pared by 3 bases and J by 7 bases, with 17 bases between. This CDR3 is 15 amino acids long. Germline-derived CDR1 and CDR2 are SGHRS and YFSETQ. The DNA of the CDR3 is TGCGCCAGCAGCTCCCAGCGTGGAGTATGGAATGAGCAGTTCTTC. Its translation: CASSSQRGVWNEQFF.

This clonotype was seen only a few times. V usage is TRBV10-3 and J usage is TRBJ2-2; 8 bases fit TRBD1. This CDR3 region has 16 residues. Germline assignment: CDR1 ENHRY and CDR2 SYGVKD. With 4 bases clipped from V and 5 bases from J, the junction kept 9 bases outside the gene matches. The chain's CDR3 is CAISGPQGAGTGELFF. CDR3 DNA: TGTGCCATCAGTGGCCCCCAGGGGGCAGGGACCGGGGAGCTGTTTTTT.

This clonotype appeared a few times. CDR3 nucleotides: TGTGCCAGCAGCCAAGTGGATGAAGCTTTCTTT. It yields the protein CASSQVDEAFF. The gene calls are TRBV3-1 and TRBJ1-1; D ambiguous. Deletions cut 1 base from V and 7 bases from J, with 4 bases between. Per the germline V gene, CDR1 is LGHDT and CDR2 is YNNKEL (reference sequence). The CDR3 is 11 residues long.

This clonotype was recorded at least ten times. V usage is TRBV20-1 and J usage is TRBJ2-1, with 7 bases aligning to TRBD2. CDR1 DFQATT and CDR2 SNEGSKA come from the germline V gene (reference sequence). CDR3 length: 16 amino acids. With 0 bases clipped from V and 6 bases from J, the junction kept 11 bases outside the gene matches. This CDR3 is CSARDLALAWGNEQFF. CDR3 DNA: TGCAGTGCTAGAGATTTAGCACTAGCGTGGGGCAATGAGCAGTTCTTC.

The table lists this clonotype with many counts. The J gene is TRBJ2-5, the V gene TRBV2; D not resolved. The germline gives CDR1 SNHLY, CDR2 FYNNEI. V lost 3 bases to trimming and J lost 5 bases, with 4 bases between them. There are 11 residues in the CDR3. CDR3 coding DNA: TGTGCCAGCAGTGAGGAGGAGACCCAGTACTTC. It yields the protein CASSEEETQYF.

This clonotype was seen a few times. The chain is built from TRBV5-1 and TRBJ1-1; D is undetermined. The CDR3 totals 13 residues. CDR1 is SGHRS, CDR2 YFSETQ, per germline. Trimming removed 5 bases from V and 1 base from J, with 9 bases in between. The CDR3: CASRGEGNTEAFF. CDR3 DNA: TGCGCCAGCAGGGGAGAGGGGAACACTGAAGCTTTCTTT.

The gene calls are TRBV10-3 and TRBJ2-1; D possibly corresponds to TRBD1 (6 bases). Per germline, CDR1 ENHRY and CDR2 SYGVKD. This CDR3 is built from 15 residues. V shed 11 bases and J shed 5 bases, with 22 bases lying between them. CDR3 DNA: TGTGCCGCTAACCAGGGGCCCGGTACCCACAATGAGCAGTTCTTC. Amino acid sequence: CAANQGPGTHNEQFF.

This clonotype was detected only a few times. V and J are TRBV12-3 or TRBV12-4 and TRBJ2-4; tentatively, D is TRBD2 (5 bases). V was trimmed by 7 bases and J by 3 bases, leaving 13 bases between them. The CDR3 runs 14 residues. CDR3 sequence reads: CASTDYRGKNIQYF. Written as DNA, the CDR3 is TGTGCCAGCACCGACTACCGGGGCAAAAACATTCAGTACTTC.

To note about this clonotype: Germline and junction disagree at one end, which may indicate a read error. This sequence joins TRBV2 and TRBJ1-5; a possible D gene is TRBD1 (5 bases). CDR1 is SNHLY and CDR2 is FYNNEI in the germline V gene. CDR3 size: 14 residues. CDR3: CASSDAATIRAQPF. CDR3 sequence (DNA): TGTGCCAGCAGTGACGCGGCTACAATCAGGGCCCAGCCTTTT.

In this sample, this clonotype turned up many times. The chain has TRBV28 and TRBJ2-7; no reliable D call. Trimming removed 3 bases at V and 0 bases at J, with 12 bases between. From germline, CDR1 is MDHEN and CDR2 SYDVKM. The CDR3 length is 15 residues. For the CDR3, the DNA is TGTGCCAGCAGTTTCTTGCGCAGGACCTCCTACGAGCAGTACTTC. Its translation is CASSFLRRTSYEQYF.

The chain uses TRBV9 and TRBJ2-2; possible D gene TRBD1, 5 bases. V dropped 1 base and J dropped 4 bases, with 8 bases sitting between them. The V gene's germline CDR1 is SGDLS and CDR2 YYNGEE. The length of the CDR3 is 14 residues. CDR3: CASSVSRVTGELFF. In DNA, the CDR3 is TGTGCCAGCAGCGTATCCAGGGTCACCGGGGAGCTGTTTTTT.

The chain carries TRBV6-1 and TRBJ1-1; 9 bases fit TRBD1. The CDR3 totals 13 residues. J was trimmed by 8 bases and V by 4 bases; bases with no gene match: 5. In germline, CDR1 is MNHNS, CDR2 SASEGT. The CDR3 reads CASSVLGTGEAFF. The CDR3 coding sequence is TGTGCCAGCAGTGTCTTAGGGACAGGGGAAGCTTTCTTT.

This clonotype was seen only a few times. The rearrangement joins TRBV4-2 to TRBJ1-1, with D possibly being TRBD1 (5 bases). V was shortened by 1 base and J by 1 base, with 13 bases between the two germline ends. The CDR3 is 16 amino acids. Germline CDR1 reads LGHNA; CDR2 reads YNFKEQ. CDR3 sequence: CASSQVTGGANTEAFF. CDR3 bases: TGTGCCAGCAGCCAAGTAACAGGCGGAGCGAACACTGAAGCTTTCTTT.

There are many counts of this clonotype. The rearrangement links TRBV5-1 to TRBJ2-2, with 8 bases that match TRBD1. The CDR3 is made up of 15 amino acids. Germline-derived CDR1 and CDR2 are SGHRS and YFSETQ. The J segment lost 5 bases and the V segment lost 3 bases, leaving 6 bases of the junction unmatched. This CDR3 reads CASSSGQGGTGELFF. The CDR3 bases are TGCGCCAGCAGCTCTGGACAGGGAGGAACCGGGGAGCTGTTTTTT.